The clone carrying this TCR beta chain was observed a single time. This CDR3 is built from 15 residues. Germline CDR1 and CDR2: LNHNV and YYDKDF (reference sequence). Trimming cost V 5 bases and J 5 bases; bases outside gene matches: 9. The treatment here: some 20 received Ad26.COV2.S at low or high dose, single or two shots; 5 received placebo; per-sample allocation not given. After the first vaccine or placebo injection, samples were drawn on day 63. This entry is derived from a study of Ad26.COV2.S vaccination and SARS-CoV-2 variants. The assay was immunoSEQ multiplex PCR, and TCRdb's table has in-frame clones only and misses some. The sample contains about 680,000 clones, about 90% of which appear only once.

The sample here was peripheral blood, taken in a trial of Ad26.COV2.S vaccine versus placebo. This TCR was sampled from a person aged 18 to 65 who received the Ad26.COV2.S COVID-19 vaccine or a placebo. This chain uses TRBV15 with TRBJ2-5; TRBD1 aligns across 9 bases. CDR3 residues: CATSVEGQGVETQYF. Here the CDR3 DNA reads TGTGCCACCAGCGTAGAGGGACAGGGCGTCGAGACCCAGTACTTC. The complete variable domain, with remaining parts taken from reference TRBV15 and TRBJ2-5, reads DAMVIQNPRYQVTQFGKPVTLSCSQTLNHNVMYWYQQKSSQAPKLLFHYYDKDFNNEADTPDNFQSRRPNTSFCFLDIRSPGLGDTAMYLCATSVEGQGVETQYFGPGTRLLVL.